These 18 T cell receptor beta chains originate from one sample sequenced in a study of T cell responses to AZD1222 COVID-19 vaccine. Clones were read by immunoSEQ multiplex PCR, and TCRdb kept only the in-frame ones, dropping some. The sample contains more than 100,000 clones, less than 90% of which appear only once. Sequenced material: peripheral blood, taken on day 0 of AZD1222 vaccination. The source is an adult in good health.

The chain recombines TRBV28 with TRBJ2-3, with TRBD2 matching over 13 bases. The CDR3 loop spans 16 amino acids. CDR1 is MDHEN and CDR2 is SYDVKM in the germline V gene. Losses at the gene ends were 6 bases for V and 3 bases for J; bases not matched to a gene: 6. CDR3: CASRARLAGGTDTQYF. The CDR3 nucleotides read TGTGCCAGCAGAGCCCGACTAGCGGGAGGAACAGATACGCAGTATTTT.

The rearrangement uses TRBV5-6 and TRBJ2-3, with 11 bases lining up with TRBD1. Germline lookup yields CDR1 SGHDT and CDR2 YYEEEE. The CDR3 has 18 residues. Losses at the gene ends were 1 base for V and 0 bases for J; bases not matched to a gene: 7. In DNA form, the CDR3 reads TGTGCCAGCAGCTTGAGGGGACAGGGGGGAGGAAGCACAGATACGCAGTATTTT. Translation gives CASSLRGQGGGSTDTQYF.

This rearrangement joins TRBV5-4 to TRBJ2-3, with 7 bases that match TRBD2. Germline CDR1 reads SGHNT; CDR2 reads YYREEE (reference sequence). With V trimmed by 1 base and J by 1 base, 6 bases remained unmatched. The CDR3 contains 16 residues. CDR3 in amino acids: CASSLPFGGGTDTQYF. The DNA for the CDR3 is TGTGCCAGCAGCTTGCCCTTTGGGGGGGGCACAGATACGCAGTATTTT. Based on the CDR3 plus reference TRBV5-4 and TRBJ2-3, the full variable domain is ETGVTQSPTHLIKTRGQQVTLRCSSQSGHNTVSWYQQALGQGPQFIFQYYREEENGRGNFPPRFSGLQFPNYSSELNVNALELDDSALYLCASSLPFGGGTDTQYFGPGTRLTVL.

The gene calls are TRBV29-1 and TRBJ2-2; TRBD1 agrees at 7 bases. Per the germline V gene, CDR1 is SQVTM and CDR2 is ANQGSEA. Trimming removed 5 bases from V and 4 bases from J; junction bases left unmatched: 10. The CDR3 runs 15 residues. CDR3 amino acids: CSVYRQGRGTGELFF. CDR3 nucleotide sequence: TGCAGCGTTTACCGACAGGGTCGAGGCACCGGGGAGCTGTTTTTT.

The chain carries TRBV19 and TRBJ1-6, with 11 bases that match TRBD1. This CDR3 region has 18 residues. Germline assignment: CDR1 LNHDA and CDR2 SQIVND (reference sequence). The trim removed 5 bases at V and 1 base at J, leaving 7 bases unmatched. The CDR3 reads CASSATGTGGSYNSPLHF. CDR3 coding DNA: TGTGCCAGTAGTGCCACCGGGACAGGGGGGTCCTATAATTCACCCCTCCACTTT.

Concerning this clone itself: Sequence at one end of the junction differs from germline and may be a read error. The chain links TRBV7-7 to TRBJ2-5; D gene uncertain. Germline V gene sequence: CDR1 SSHAT, CDR2 FNYEAQ (reference sequence). The CDR3 is 14 amino acids. CDR3 loop: CASSLSHVQETQYF. In DNA form, the CDR3 reads TGTGCTAGCAGCTTATCACACGTGCAAGAGACCCAGTACTTC.

J is TRBJ1-1 and V is TRBV5-1; D remains unclear. V lost 0 bases, J lost 0 bases, and 3 bases lay in between. The CDR3 consists of 13 residues. Germline CDR1 SGHRS, CDR2 YFSETQ. CDR3 protein: CASSLGVNTEAFF. The CDR3 DNA reads as TGCGCCAGCAGCTTGGGGGTGAACACTGAAGCTTTCTTT.

The chain joins TRBV5-1 to TRBJ2-1; TRBD2 matches 11 bases. J lost 2 bases, V lost 0 bases, and 1 base had no gene match. Germline V gene sequence: CDR1 SGHRS, CDR2 YFSETQ. The CDR3 runs to 16 residues. DNA of the CDR3: TGCGCCAGCAGCTTGGAACTAGCGGGAGCCTACAATGAGCAGTTCTTC. Residues: CASSLELAGAYNEQFF.

The chain employs TRBV6-5 and TRBJ2-7; the D is unclear. The V gene lost 7 bases and the J gene lost 0 bases, with 10 bases spanning the gap. This CDR3 comprises 13 residues. Germline CDR1 reads MNHEY; CDR2 reads SVGAGI. The chain's CDR3 is CASKDPSSYEQYF. CDR3 nucleotides: TGTGCCAGCAAGGACCCCAGCTCCTACGAGCAGTACTTC.

This clone was picked up a small number of times. The chain uses TRBV28 and TRBJ1-5; a weak D match, TRBD1 (5 bases). CDR1 is MDHEN, CDR2 SYDVKM, per germline. Trimming left V 2 bases short and J 0 bases short, with 11 bases between. The CDR3 extends over 16 amino acids. The CDR3 reads CASSLGGINSNQPQHF. In DNA, the CDR3 is TGTGCCAGCAGTTTAGGGGGGATCAATAGCAATCAGCCCCAGCATTTT.

V and J are TRBV28 and TRBJ1-2; D perhaps matches TRBD1 (6 bases). Germline V gene data show CDR1 as MDHEN and CDR2 as SYDVKM. This CDR3 has 12 residues. V lost 3 bases and J lost 10, with 12 bases in between. The chain's CDR3 is CASSLGRTDYTF. CDR3 coding DNA: TGTGCCAGCAGTTTGGGTCGGACAGACTACACCTTC.

V is TRBV3-1 (or the pseudogene TRBV3-2) and J is TRBJ2-1, with TRBD2 matching over 8 bases. The CDR3 is 14 residues long. With V trimmed by 4 bases and J by 9 bases, 8 bases remained unmatched. The germline gives CDR1 LGHDT, CDR2 YNNKEL (reference sequence). CDR3 nucleotides: TGTGCCAGCAGCCCCTACTCGACTAGCGTTGAGCAGTTCTTC. It encodes CASSPYSTSVEQFF.

The gene calls are TRBV9 and TRBJ2-3; no clear D. Germline assignment: CDR1 SGDLS and CDR2 YYNGEE. V shed 4 bases and J shed 4 bases, with 10 bases lying between them. This CDR3 is built from 13 residues. The CDR3 is CASSQVGSDTQYF. As DNA, the CDR3 is TGTGCCAGCAGCCAAGTGGGGTCAGATACGCAGTATTTT.

The chain joins TRBV3-1 (or the pseudogene TRBV3-2) to TRBJ1-4, with 9 bases fitting TRBD1. This CDR3 is built from 14 residues. The junction had 1 base not matched to a gene; V was cut back by 8 bases and J by 0 bases. Germline V gives CDR1 LGHDT, CDR2 YNNKEL (reference sequence). The CDR3 nucleotides read TGTGCCAGCCGACAGGGGGCAACTAATGAAAAACTGTTTTTT. Its protein is CASRQGATNEKLFF.

This sequence joins TRBV29-1 and TRBJ2-3, with D possibly being TRBD2 (6 bases). Trimming removed 3 bases at V and 6 bases at J, with 16 bases between. Per germline, CDR1 SQVTM and CDR2 ANQGSEA. The CDR3 is 14 residues long. The DNA for the CDR3 is TGCAGCGTTGACGGAGGCGGGGCCGGGGATACGCAGTATTTT. Its translation is CSVDGGGAGDTQYF.

With regard to this clone: Other DNA sequences in the sample encode the same CDR3. Written as DNA, the CDR3 is TGTGCCAGCAGTCTCCCCGGGAGGGAAAAACTGTTTTTT. Protein sequence: CASSLPGREKLFF. V is TRBV28 and J is TRBJ1-4, with unresolved D. Germline lookup yields CDR1 MDHEN and CDR2 SYDVKM. The CDR3 covers 13 residues. V lost 5 bases, J lost 8 bases, and 12 bases lay in between.

This chain connects TRBV28 to TRBJ1-5; a weak D match, TRBD1 (6 bases). Germline V gene data show CDR1 as MDHEN and CDR2 as SYDVKM. Deletions cut 4 bases from V and 0 bases from J, with 16 bases between. The CDR3 is made up of 17 amino acids. The CDR3 DNA sequence: TGTGCCAGCAGTTCCCGACAGGAGCTGTATAGCAATCAGCCCCAGCATTTT. This translates into CASSSRQELYSNQPQHF. The full variable domain, completed using reference TRBV28 and TRBJ1-5, is DVKVTQSSRYLVKRTGEKVFLECVQDMDHENMFWYRQDPGLGLRLIYFSYDVKMKEKGDIPEGYSVSREKKERFSLILESASTNQTSMYLCASSSRQELYSNQPQHFGDGTRLSIL.

The chain carries TRBV19 and TRBJ1-4, with TRBD1 matching over 10 bases. Losses at the gene ends were 6 bases for V and 5 bases for J; bases not matched to a gene: 3. CDR1 is LNHDA, CDR2 SQIVND, per germline (reference sequence). This CDR3 contains 14 residues. CDR3 nucleotide sequence: TGTGCCAGTAGCCCGACAGGGGGCAATGAAAAACTGTTTTTT. This sequence encodes CASSPTGGNEKLFF.